The T cell receptor (beta chain) under discussion was sequenced for a study of OX40 agonist ivuxolimab in advanced cancers. Study background: Dose-escalation subjects each had hepatocellular carcinoma, melanoma, renal cell or head and neck cancer. General observations from the study: Averaging showed that CD8+ T cells had more expanded clones than CD4+ did. In the 0.1 to 3.0 mg/kg range, CD4+ and CD8+ blood T cells had expanded clonally by week 6.

The germline gives CDR1 SGHNT, CDR2 YYREEE (reference sequence). J was trimmed by 2 bases and V by 2 bases; bases with no gene match: 4. This CDR3 spans 16 amino acids. Libraries were prepared by immunoSEQ multiplex PCR; TCRdb keeps only in-frame clonotypes and omits some of them. In the table there are about 67,000 clones, 85% to 95% of which are singletons. As for this clone: As yet, its antigen is unknown.

The specimen comprised CD4+ or CD8+ T cells sorted from blood, sampled in a trial of the OX40 agonist ivuxolimab. The clonotype originates from an adult with an advanced solid tumor such as melanoma, head and neck, liver or kidney cancer. This chain links TRBV5-4 with TRBJ2-3; 11 bases match TRBD2. This chain's CDR3 is CASSFRTSGFTDTQYF. In DNA, the CDR3 is TGTGCCAGCAGCTTTCGGACTAGCGGGTTCACAGATACGCAGTATTTT.